The 20 T cell receptor beta chains below come from one sample, sequenced in a study of Graves' ophthalmopathy and Graves' hyperthyroidism (dated by TCRdb to the late 2010s). These reads were obtained on an Illumina HiSeq 2000. TCR beta CDR3 regions were amplified from RNA transcripts for repertoire sequencing. The first round was an RT-PCR using HTBI primers with the Qiagen OneStep RT-PCR kit, and this first round was followed by a second-round multiplex PCR, then size selection and purification. Clones were called with MiXCR by TCRdb after fastp trimmed the public reads at Q25, and only in-frame beta chains were retained. Each record represents a unique CDR3 protein, reported with the most common genes and DNA among its rows. The sample table contains hundreds of thousands of distinct CDR3 sequences; only one count was recorded for 22% of them. Clones ranked in the top ten supply approximately 6.5% of the sample.

The sample taken for sequencing was peripheral blood. The receptors here all came from a young woman with stable Graves' hyperthyroidism. Some clones in this sample may be carry-over from other donors' samples. Donor details come from another sample of the same person, matched by shared clones.

This clonotype has more than one count but fewer than ten. The CDR3 DNA is TGTGCCATCAGTGACAGGGTCACCCTACCTGTCACTGAAGCTTTCTTT. This sequence encodes CAISDRVTLPVTEAFF. The chain uses TRBV10-3 and TRBJ1-1; D might be TRBD1 (5 bases). Germline CDR1 reads ENHRY; CDR2 reads SYGVKD. V was cut by 3 bases and J by 4 bases, with 18 bases left in between. The CDR3 extends over 16 amino acids.

V usage is TRBV18 and J usage is TRBJ2-5; 7 positions agree with TRBD2. The CDR3 has 15 amino acids. The V segment lost 2 bases and the J segment 1 base; nucleotides outside the gene matches: 4. Germline lookup yields CDR1 KGHSH and CDR2 LQKENI. Here the CDR3 DNA reads TGTGCCAGCTCACCAAGAAGCGGGGTCCAAGAGACCCAGTACTTC. This sequence encodes CASSPRSGVQETQYF. Filled out from reference TRBV18 and TRBJ2-5, the complete variable domain reads NAGVMQNPRHLVRRRGQEARLRCSPMKGHSHVYWYRQLPEEGLKFMVYLQKENIIDESGMPKERFSAEFPKEGPSILRIQQVVRGDSAAYFCASSPRSGVQETQYFGPGTRLLVL.

This clonotype occurred many times. The chain couples TRBV7-9 to TRBJ2-4, with D possibly being TRBD1 (5 bases). CDR1 and CDR2 (germline): SEHNR, FQNEAQ (reference sequence). Trimming cost V 7 bases and J 8 bases, with 15 bases left between them. This CDR3 is 13 amino acids long. CDR3 residues: CASNDRGRDIQYF. The CDR3 nucleotides read TGTGCCAGCAACGATAGGGGTCGGGACATTCAGTACTTC. Using reference TRBV7-9 and TRBJ2-4 for the parts outside the CDR3, the full variable domain is DTGVSQNPRHKITKRGQNVTFRCDPISEHNRLYWYRQTLGQGPEFLTYFQNEAQLEKSRLLSDRFSAERPKGSFSTLEIQRTEQGDSAMYLCASNDRGRDIQYFGAGTRLSVL.

The V and J genes are TRBV13 and TRBJ2-7; no clear D. The V gene's germline CDR1 is PRHDT and CDR2 FYEKMQ (reference sequence). The CDR3 has 11 residues. The germline V and J ends were trimmed by 4 bases and 6 bases, with 7 bases remaining between them. Here the CDR3 reads CASSSPSEQYF. The DNA of the CDR3 is TGTGCCAGCAGCTCCCCTAGCGAGCAGTACTTC. Using reference TRBV13 and TRBJ2-7 for the parts outside the CDR3, the full variable domain is AAGVIQSPRHLIKEKRETATLKCYPIPRHDTVYWYQQGPGQDPQFLISFYEKMQSDKGSIPDRFSAQQFSDYHSELNMSSLELGDSALYFCASSSPSEQYFGPGTRLTVT.

This clonotype came up a few times. This rearrangement joins TRBV4-1 to TRBJ1-2, with 9 bases lining up with TRBD1. Trimming at V came to 4 bases and at J to 5 bases, leaving 11 bases not matched to a gene. Germline V gives CDR1 MGHRA, CDR2 YSYEKL. The CDR3 length is 16 residues. The DNA of the CDR3 is TGCGCCAGCAGCCGGGGAGAACAGGGGGCGCGGTATGGCTACACCTTC. It is translated as CASSRGEQGARYGYTF.

The table lists this clonotype with many counts. The chain combines TRBV11-1 with TRBJ1-1, with a weak D call TRBD1 (5 bases). The germline V gene has CDR1 SGHAT and CDR2 FQDESV (reference sequence). This CDR3 has 17 residues. V gave up 1 base and J gave up 4 bases, with 19 bases separating them. The DNA of the CDR3 is TGTGCCAGCAGCTTAGGTAGGGGCGCGGGTATCGGCACTGAAGCTTTCTTT. Protein: CASSLGRGAGIGTEAFF.

This clonotype was detected only a few times. This chain uses TRBV20-1 with TRBJ1-2; D is unresolved. Between the trimmed V and J ends, which lost 1 base and 2 bases, there was a span of 8 bases. Per the germline V gene, CDR1 is DFQATT and CDR2 is SNEGSKA (reference sequence). The length of the CDR3 is 13 residues. CDR3: CSARGERNYGYTF. The DNA for the CDR3 is TGCAGTGCTAGAGGCGAACGGAACTATGGCTACACCTTC.

This clonotype was picked up many times. This chain uses TRBV7-9 with TRBJ1-3; maybe TRBD1 (6 bases). The germline V gene has CDR1 SEHNR and CDR2 FQNEAQ (reference sequence). The CDR3 contains 13 residues. Trimming removed 3 bases from V and 4 bases from J, with 7 bases in between. For the CDR3, the DNA is TGTGCCAGCAGCTTGGACAGCGGAAACACCATATATTTT. This encodes CASSLDSGNTIYF. Filled out from reference TRBV7-9 and TRBJ1-3, the complete variable domain reads DTGVSQNPRHKITKRGQNVTFRCDPISEHNRLYWYRQTLGQGPEFLTYFQNEAQLEKSRLLSDRFSAERPKGSFSTLEIQRTEQGDSAMYLCASSLDSGNTIYFGEGSWLTVV.

This clonotype was recorded at least ten times. The rearrangement uses TRBV29-1 and TRBJ2-2; tentative D call: TRBD1 (7 bases). This CDR3 is 13 amino acids long. Trimming shortened V by 7 bases and J by 4 bases, and 13 bases separated the two germline ends. CDR1 is SQVTM and CDR2 is ANQGSEA in the germline V gene. This CDR3 is CSARQGGTGELFF. In DNA form, the CDR3 reads TGCAGCGCCAGACAGGGAGGCACCGGGGAGCTGTTTTTT.

This clonotype was found a few times. The chain has TRBV9 and TRBJ2-6; 9 bases are shared with TRBD2. This CDR3 has 17 residues. Per the germline V gene, CDR1 is SGDLS and CDR2 is YYNGEE. Trimming removed 6 bases from V and 3 bases from J; junction bases left unmatched: 10. Here the CDR3 reads CASTPSGTLGGANVLTF. CDR3 bases: TGTGCCAGCACCCCTAGCGGGACCCTGGGTGGGGCCAACGTCCTGACTTTC. Supplemented by reference TRBV9 and TRBJ2-6, the full variable domain reads DSGVTQTPKHLITATGQRVTLRCSPRSGDLSVYWYQQSLDQGLQFLIQYYNGEERAKGNILERFSAQQFPDLHSELNLSSLELGDSALYFCASTPSGTLGGANVLTFGAGSRLTVL.

This clonotype was recorded many times. The V and J genes are TRBV6-4 and TRBJ1-6, with 9 bases lining up with TRBD1. The V gene's germline CDR1 is MRHNA and CDR2 SNTAGT. The trim removed 0 bases at V and 0 bases at J, leaving 6 bases unmatched. The CDR3 length is 19 residues. Here the CDR3 DNA reads TGTGCCAGCAGTGACTCGGGACAGGGAGCGAGCTCCTATAATTCACCCCTCCACTTT. Encoded protein: CASSDSGQGASSYNSPLHF.

The sample holds many counts of this clonotype. The V call is TRBV28, the J call TRBJ2-5, with 7 bases lining up with TRBD1. J gave up 4 bases and V 5 bases, and 1 base lay outside the gene matches. This CDR3 is built from 12 residues. Germline V CDR1 and CDR2: MDHEN, SYDVKM. This CDR3 is CASSGDRETQYF. The CDR3 coding sequence is TGTGCCAGCAGTGGGGACAGAGAGACCCAGTACTTC.

This clonotype was picked up many times. The V and J genes are TRBV11-2 and TRBJ1-2; D gene uncertain. CDR3 length: 13 residues. The germline V gene encodes CDR1 SGHAT and CDR2 FQNNGV. Trimming pared 6 bases from V and 2 bases from J, leaving 10 bases between. The CDR3 coding sequence is TGTGCCAGCAGTACTATGCAGAACTATGGCTACACCTTC. Its protein is CASSTMQNYGYTF. The whole variable domain, filled in from reference TRBV11-2 and TRBJ1-2, reads EAGVAQSPRYKIIEKRQSVAFWCNPISGHATLYWYQQILGQGPKLLIQFQNNGVVDDSQLPKDRFSAERLKGVDSTLKIQPAKLEDSAVYLCASSTMQNYGYTFGSGTRLTVV.

The table lists this clonotype with many counts. The rearrangement uses TRBV13 and TRBJ1-1; D ambiguous. Germline V gene data show CDR1 as PRHDT and CDR2 as FYEKMQ (reference sequence). The CDR3 extends over 13 amino acids. Trimming took 4 bases from V and 6 from J, leaving 12 bases between them. CDR3 in amino acids: CASSSVRRAEAFF. DNA of the CDR3: TGTGCCAGCAGCTCGGTAAGGAGGGCTGAAGCTTTCTTT.

This clonotype was picked up one time. V gene TRBV6-2 or TRBV6-3 combines with J gene TRBJ2-3, with 8 bases that match TRBD1. J lost 4 bases, V lost 4 bases, and 13 bases had no gene match. This CDR3 region has 17 residues. CDR1 is MNHEY, CDR2 SVGEGT, per germline. CDR3 DNA: TGTGCCAGCAGTTCCCCCCCCGGGGCAGGGGGCTCAGATACGCAGTATTTT. Amino acids: CASSSPPGAGGSDTQYF.

In this sample, this clonotype turned up many times. The rearrangement links TRBV2 to TRBJ2-2; D uncertain. The CDR3 contains 16 residues. Germline-derived CDR1 and CDR2 are SNHLY and FYNNEI. The V gene lost 4 bases and the J gene lost 0 bases, with 12 bases spanning the gap. CDR3 nucleotides: TGTGCCAGCAGTGTAGACGTACTCGCGAACACCGGGGAGCTGTTTTTT. This sequence encodes CASSVDVLANTGELFF.

The sample holds a few counts of this clonotype. A much larger clone differs by one base, so this may be a read error. CDR3 loop: CAGNHRGSEQYF. CDR3 DNA: TGTGCCGGCAATCACAGGGGGTCCGAGCAGTACTTC. This chain links TRBV2 with TRBJ2-7; 8 nucleotides line up with TRBD1. The V segment lost 11 bases and the J segment 6 bases; nucleotides outside the gene matches: 9. CDR3 length: 12 residues. CDR1 SNHLY and CDR2 FYNNEI come from the germline V gene.

This clonotype was seen repeatedly, ten times or more. V and J are TRBV7-9 and TRBJ2-7, with D uncertain. Trimming left V 4 bases short and J 6 bases short, with 10 bases between. The CDR3 contains 12 residues. Germline V lookup: CDR1 SEHNR, CDR2 FQNEAQ (reference sequence). The CDR3 bases are TGTGCCAGCAGCTCCATGGGCCCCGAGCAGTACTTC. Protein sequence: CASSSMGPEQYF.

This clonotype appeared a few times. The chain uses TRBV6-5 and TRBJ1-1; a weak D match, TRBD1 (5 bases). Germline CDR1 is MNHEY and CDR2 is SVGAGI. With 1 base removed from V and 5 bases from J, the gap between germline ends came to 11 bases. This CDR3 is built from 14 residues. CDR3 amino acids: CASSYLGRDTEAFF. As DNA, the CDR3 is TGTGCCAGCAGTTACTTGGGGCGGGATACTGAAGCTTTCTTT.

The chain uses TRBV29-1 and TRBJ1-2; D not resolved. V was pared by 0 bases and J by 8 bases, with 19 bases between. The CDR3 runs to 15 residues. The germline V gene has CDR1 SQVTM and CDR2 ANQGSEA. The CDR3 DNA follows: TGCAGCGTTGAAGATCGGCCGGCGGCCTCTGGAGGCTACACCTTC. Its translation is CSVEDRPAASGGYTF.